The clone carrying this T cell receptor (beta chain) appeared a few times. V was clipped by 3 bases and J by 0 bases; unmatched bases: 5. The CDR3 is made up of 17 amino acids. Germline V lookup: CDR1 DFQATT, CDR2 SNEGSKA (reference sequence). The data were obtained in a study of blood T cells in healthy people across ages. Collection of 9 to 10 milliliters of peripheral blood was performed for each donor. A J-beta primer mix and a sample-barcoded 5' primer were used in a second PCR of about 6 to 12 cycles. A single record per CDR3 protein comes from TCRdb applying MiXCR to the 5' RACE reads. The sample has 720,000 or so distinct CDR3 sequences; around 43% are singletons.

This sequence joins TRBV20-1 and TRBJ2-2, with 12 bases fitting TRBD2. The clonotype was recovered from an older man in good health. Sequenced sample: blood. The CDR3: CSARGLAGVANTGELFF. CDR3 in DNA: TGCAGTGCTAGGGGACTAGCGGGTGTAGCGAACACCGGGGAGCTGTTTTTT.